The clone carrying this TCR beta chain appeared many times. Its target is not known. This sample is drawn from a study of T-cell reconstitution after alpha-beta-depleted transplantation in children. Findings and limits, study-wide: It was newly produced T cells that mostly accounted for T-cell counts and diversity one year after transplant. Reports say that about two months after transplant, the alpha-beta T cells came out of several hundred graft clones that had expanded. There were some patients whose high TCRbeta diversity at day 60 came from surviving recipient T cells and thymic progenitors.

A TCRbeta library incorporating unique molecular identifiers was prepared. A single record per CDR3 protein comes from TCRdb applying MiXCR to the PCR reads. The sample has fewer than 550,000 distinct CDR3 sequences, roughly 11% seen once. V was pared by 1 base and J by 5 bases, with 11 bases between. This CDR3 spans 13 amino acids. CDR1 and CDR2 from the germline V gene are SQVTM and ANQGSEA. The TCR comes from a female patient under 10 years old who had a stem cell transplant for aplastic anemia, so the T cells may come from the graft donor. V gene TRBV29-1 combines with J gene TRBJ2-5; D not certain. This specimen consisted of PBMCs, mostly from graft donor cells, obtained 180 days after TCRalphabeta/CD19-depleted stem cell transplant. The chain's CDR3 is CSVEAPPMETQYF. CDR3 DNA sequence: TGCAGCGTTGAAGCACCCCCCATGGAGACCCAGTACTTC.